These T cell receptor beta chains were read from a single sample in a study of T cells in localized non-small cell lung cancer. The protocol was immunoSEQ multiplex PCR, while the TCRdb copy is restricted to in-frame clones and leaves out a portion. The data show tens of thousands of clones, roughly 89% seen once. The material sequenced was peripheral blood, taken before any cancer treatment. Receptor source: a man aged 35 to 70 with stage I squamous cell lung carcinoma. Each CDR3 is given with its conserved first and last residue. D genes are given only for firm matches. Rows may omit the clone size; those that give it use once, few, many or a size class.

cdr3_aa,cdr3_nt,d_call,v_call,clone_size,j_call,cdr3_length
CASSATSRQGMNTEAFF,TGCGCCAGCAGCGCCACCTCTAGACAGGGGATGAACACTGAAGCTTTCTTT,TRBD1,TRBV4-3,-,TRBJ1-1,17
CAWSGLVPRSSTGELFF,TGTGCCTGGAGTGGGCTAGTGCCCCGGTCGAGCACCGGGGAGCTGTTTTTT,-,TRBV30,-,TRBJ2-2,17
CASSLGGHPRRGYTF,TGTGCCAGCAGTTTGGGGGGACACCCTCGTAGGGGCTACACCTTC,-,TRBV28,once,TRBJ1-2,15
CAGRDRAYEQYF,TGTGCCGGCCGGGACAGGGCCTACGAGCAGTACTTC,TRBD1,TRBV2,-,TRBJ2-7,12
CASSQEDTYNEQFF,TGCGCCAGCAGCCAAGAGGACACCTACAATGAGCAGTTCTTC,-,TRBV4-1,once,TRBJ2-1,14
CASSRDTDQPQHF,TGTGCCAGCAGCCGGGACACAGATCAGCCCCAGCATTTT,-,TRBV9,-,TRBJ1-5,13
CASSPETAGGQGYEQYF,TGTGCCAGCTCACCAGAGACAGCGGGAGGGCAGGGGTACGAGCAGTACTTC,TRBD2,TRBV18,-,TRBJ2-7,17
CASSSPMGSYNEQFF,TGTGCCAGCAGCTCGCCCATGGGCTCCTACAATGAGCAGTTCTTC,-,TRBV11-1,-,TRBJ2-1,15
CASSPRDGGNTEAFF,TGTGCCAGCAGCCCTCGGGACGGGGGGAACACTGAAGCTTTCTTT,-,TRBV9,-,TRBJ1-1,15
CSIHTVYEQYF,TGCAGCATTCACACTGTTTACGAGCAGTACTTC,-,TRBV20-1,-,TRBJ2-7,11
CASSQELGTDFSGANVLTF,TGTGCCAGCAGCCAAGAATTGGGGACAGACTTCTCTGGGGCCAACGTCCTGACTTTC,TRBD1,TRBV4-2,-,TRBJ2-6,19
CASSLVGSGGNTIYF,TGTGCCAGCAGCTTAGTGGGGTCTGGCGGAAACACCATATATTTT,-,TRBV7-2,-,TRBJ1-3,15
CATSRDPERETDTQYF,TGTGCCACCAGCAGAGATCCCGAGCGGGAGACCGATACGCAGTATTTT,TRBD2,TRBV15,-,TRBJ2-3,16
CASSLKVGTQYF,TGTGCCAGCAGTTTAAAGGTGGGGACCCAGTACTTC,-,TRBV28,-,TRBJ2-5,12
CASSPLGGTDTQYF,TGTGCCAGCAGCCCGCTGGGGGGAACGGATACGCAGTATTTT,-,TRBV7-2,-,TRBJ2-3,14
CASSFEGAYEQYF,TGTGCCAGCAGCTTCGAAGGTGCCTACGAGCAGTACTTC,-,TRBV5-5,-,TRBJ2-7,13
CASSSSGTGYGYTF,TGTGCCAGCAGTTCCTCCGGGACTGGGTATGGCTACACCTTC,-,TRBV28,few,TRBJ1-2,14
CASSLTHTDTQYF,TGTGCCAGCAGCTTAACCCACACAGATACGCAGTATTTT,-,TRBV5-6,-,TRBJ2-3,13
CASSLRGQSTDTQYF,TGCGCCAGCAGCTTGAGGGGACAGAGCACAGATACGCAGTATTTT,TRBD1,TRBV5-1,-,TRBJ2-3,15
CSVEGLGGETQYF,TGCAGCGTTGAAGGATTAGGAGGGGAGACCCAGTACTTC,-,TRBV29-1,-,TRBJ2-5,13
CAWSPLVVYNEQFF,TGTGCCTGGAGCCCTCTAGTCGTCTACAATGAGCAGTTCTTC,-,TRBV30,-,TRBJ2-1,14
CASTLGLAAPQETQYF,TGCGCCAGCACCCTGGGACTAGCGGCTCCCCAAGAGACCCAGTACTTC,TRBD2,TRBV5-1,-,TRBJ2-5,16
CASSSRQDMGGYTF,TGTGCCAGCAGCTCTAGACAGGATATGGGGGGCTACACCTTC,-,TRBV7-2,-,TRBJ1-2,14
CASSFLRGGSIYEQYF,TGTGCCAGCAGCTTCCTTAGGGGAGGGTCGATCTACGAGCAGTACTTC,TRBD2,TRBV7-2,-,TRBJ2-7,16
CAIRGTSYNEQFF,TGTGCCATCAGGGGGACCTCCTACAATGAGCAGTTCTTC,-,TRBV10-3,-,TRBJ2-1,13
CSVGGPGQGAGEQFF,TGCAGCGTTGGGGGACCGGGACAGGGGGCCGGTGAGCAGTTCTTC,TRBD1,TRBV29-1,-,TRBJ2-1,15